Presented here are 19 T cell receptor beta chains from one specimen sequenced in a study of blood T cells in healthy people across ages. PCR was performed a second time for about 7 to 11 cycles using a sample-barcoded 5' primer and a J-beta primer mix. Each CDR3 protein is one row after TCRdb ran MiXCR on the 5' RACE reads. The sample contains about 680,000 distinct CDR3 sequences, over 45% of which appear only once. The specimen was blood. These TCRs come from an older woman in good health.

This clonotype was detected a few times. CDR3 protein: CASRRGIGETQYF. CDR3 in DNA: TGTGCCAGCAGGAGGGGAATCGGAGAGACCCAGTACTTC. This rearrangement joins TRBV7-2 to TRBJ2-5; possibly TRBD1 or TRBD2 for D (5 bases each). Germline lookup yields CDR1 SGHTA and CDR2 FQGNSA. V was cut by 6 bases and J by 4 bases, with 12 bases left in between. This CDR3 comprises 13 residues.

The CDR3 loop is CSVGRHLSYEQYF. DNA for the CDR3: TGCAGCGTCGGTCGACATCTCTCCTACGAGCAGTACTTC. The V gene is TRBV29-1, the J gene TRBJ2-4, with unresolved D. The J call may be mistaken, given a closer DNA end match to TRBJ2-7. Per the germline V gene, CDR1 is SQVTM and CDR2 is ANQGSEA. The CDR3 loop spans 13 amino acids.

The CDR3 loop reads CASSLSRRNEQYF. The CDR3 bases are TGTGCCAGCAGTTTATCCAGGAGAAACGAGCAGTACTTC. The rearrangement links TRBV28 to TRBJ2-5; D unresolved. The DNA end favors TRBJ2-7, so the J call may be wrong. Per germline, CDR1 MDHEN and CDR2 SYDVKM. This CDR3 comprises 13 residues.

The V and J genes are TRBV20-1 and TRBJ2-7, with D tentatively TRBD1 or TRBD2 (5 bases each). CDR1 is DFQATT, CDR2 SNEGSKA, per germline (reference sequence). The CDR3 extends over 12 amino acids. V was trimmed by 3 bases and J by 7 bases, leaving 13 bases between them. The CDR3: CSASGAHLEQYF. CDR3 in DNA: TGCAGTGCTAGCGGGGCCCACCTAGAGCAGTACTTC.

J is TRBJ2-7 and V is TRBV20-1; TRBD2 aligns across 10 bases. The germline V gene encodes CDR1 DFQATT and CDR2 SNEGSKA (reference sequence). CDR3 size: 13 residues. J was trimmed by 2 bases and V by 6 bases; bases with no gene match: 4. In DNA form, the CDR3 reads TGCAGTGCGAATAGCGGGAGGACCTACGAGCAGTACTTC. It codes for CSANSGRTYEQYF.

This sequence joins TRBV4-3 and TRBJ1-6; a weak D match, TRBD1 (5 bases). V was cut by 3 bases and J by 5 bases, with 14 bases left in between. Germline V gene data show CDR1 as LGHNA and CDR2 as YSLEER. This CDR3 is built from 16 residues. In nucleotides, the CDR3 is TGCGCCAGCAGCCACGGGACCGGTTCCGATAATTCACCCCTCCACTTT. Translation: CASSHGTGSDNSPLHF.

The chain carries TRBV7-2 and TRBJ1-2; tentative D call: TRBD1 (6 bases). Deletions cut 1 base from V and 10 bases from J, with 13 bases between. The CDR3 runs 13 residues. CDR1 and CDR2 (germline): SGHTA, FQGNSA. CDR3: CASSLDSGHSYTF. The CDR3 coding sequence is TGTGCCAGCAGCTTAGACTCGGGACACTCCTACACCTTC. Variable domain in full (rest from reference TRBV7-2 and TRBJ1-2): GAGVSQSPSNKVTEKGKDVELRCDPISGHTALYWYRQSLGQGLEFLIYFQGNSAPDKSGLPSDRFSAERTGGSVSTLTIQRTQQEDSAVYLCASSLDSGHSYTFGSGTRLTVV.

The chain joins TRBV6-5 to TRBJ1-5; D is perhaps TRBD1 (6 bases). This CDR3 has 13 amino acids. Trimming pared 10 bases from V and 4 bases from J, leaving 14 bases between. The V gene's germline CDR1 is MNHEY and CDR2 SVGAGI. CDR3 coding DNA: TGTGCCACTCAGGGGCGGCGGAATCAGCCCCAGCATTTT. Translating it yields CATQGRRNQPQHF.

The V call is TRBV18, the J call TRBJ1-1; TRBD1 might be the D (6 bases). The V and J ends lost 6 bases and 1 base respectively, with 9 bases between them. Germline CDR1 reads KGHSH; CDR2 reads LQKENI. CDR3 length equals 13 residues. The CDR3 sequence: CASSRGANTEAFF. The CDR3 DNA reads TGTGCCAGCTCGAGGGGGGCGAACACTGAAGCTTTCTTT.

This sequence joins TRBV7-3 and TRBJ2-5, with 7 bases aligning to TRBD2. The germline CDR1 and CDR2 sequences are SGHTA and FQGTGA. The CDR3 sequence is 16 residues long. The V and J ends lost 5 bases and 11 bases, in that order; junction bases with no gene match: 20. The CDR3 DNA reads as TGTGCCAGCAGCCGAATAGTGGGAGGGTCCTACAATGAGCAGTACTTC. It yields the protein CASSRIVGGSYNEQYF. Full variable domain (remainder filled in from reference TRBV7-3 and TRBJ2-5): GAGVSQTPSNKVTEKGKYVELRCDPISGHTALYWYRQSLGQGPEFLIYFQGTGAADDSGLPNDRFFAVRPEGSVSTLKIQRTERGDSAVYLCASSRIVGGSYNEQYFGPGTRLLVL.

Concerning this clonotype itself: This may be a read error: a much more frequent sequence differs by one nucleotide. For the CDR3, the DNA is TGTGCCAGCAGCCAAGTTGGCGTCAATGAGCAGTACTTC. It is translated as CASSQVGVNEQYF. The J gene is TRBJ2-7, the V gene TRBV4-2, with D uncertain. There are 13 residues in the CDR3. CDR1 is LGHNA, CDR2 YNFKEQ, per germline. V was trimmed by 1 base and J by 7 bases, leaving 11 bases between them.

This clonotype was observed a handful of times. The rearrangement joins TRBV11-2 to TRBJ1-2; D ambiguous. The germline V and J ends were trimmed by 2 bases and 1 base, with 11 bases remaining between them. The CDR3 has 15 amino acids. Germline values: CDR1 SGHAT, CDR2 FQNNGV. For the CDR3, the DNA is TGTGCCAGCAGCTTAAGAGGGAAGGGTAACTATGGCTACACCTTC. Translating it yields CASSLRGKGNYGYTF.

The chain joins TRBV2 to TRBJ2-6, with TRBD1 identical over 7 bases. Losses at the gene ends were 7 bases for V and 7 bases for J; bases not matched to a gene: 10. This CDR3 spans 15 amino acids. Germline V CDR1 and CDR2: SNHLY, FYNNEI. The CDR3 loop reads CASTLRQGDANVLTF. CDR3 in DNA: TGTGCCAGCACCCTAAGACAGGGAGACGCCAACGTCCTGACTTTC.

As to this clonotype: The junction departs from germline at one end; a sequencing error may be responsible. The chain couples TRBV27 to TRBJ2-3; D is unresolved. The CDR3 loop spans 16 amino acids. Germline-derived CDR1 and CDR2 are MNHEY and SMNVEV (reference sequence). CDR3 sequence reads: CASSLGGDQGTDTQYF. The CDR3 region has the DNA TGTGCCAGCAGTTTAGGCGGTGACCAAGGCACAGATACGCAGTATTTC.

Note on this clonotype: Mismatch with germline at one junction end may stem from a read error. The CDR3 here is CASSPQANYGHTF. As DNA, the CDR3 is TGTGCCAGCTCACCCCAAGCTAACTATGGCCACACCTTC. V gene TRBV18 combines with J gene TRBJ1-2; no clear D gene. This CDR3 has 13 amino acids. In germline, CDR1 is KGHSH, CDR2 LQKENI. Based on the CDR3 plus reference TRBV18 and TRBJ1-2, the full variable domain is NAGVMQNPRHLVRRRGQEARLRCSPMKGHSHVYWYRQLPEEGLKFMVYLQKENIIDESGMPKERFSAEFPKEGPSILRIQQVVRGDSAAYFCASSPQANYGHTFGSGTRLTVV.

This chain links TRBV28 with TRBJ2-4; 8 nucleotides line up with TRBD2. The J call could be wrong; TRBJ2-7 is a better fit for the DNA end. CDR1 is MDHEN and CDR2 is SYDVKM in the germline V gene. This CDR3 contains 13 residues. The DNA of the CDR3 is TGTGCCACCGATGGGAGCGGGAGAAACGAGCAGTACTTC. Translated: CATDGSGRNEQYF.

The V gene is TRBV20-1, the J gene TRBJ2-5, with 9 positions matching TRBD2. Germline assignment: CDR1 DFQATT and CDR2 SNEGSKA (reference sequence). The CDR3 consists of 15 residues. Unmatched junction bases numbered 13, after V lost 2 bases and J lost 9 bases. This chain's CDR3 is CSARPSGLAHQPQYF. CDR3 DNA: TGCAGTGCTAGACCAAGTGGACTAGCGCATCAGCCCCAGTACTTC.

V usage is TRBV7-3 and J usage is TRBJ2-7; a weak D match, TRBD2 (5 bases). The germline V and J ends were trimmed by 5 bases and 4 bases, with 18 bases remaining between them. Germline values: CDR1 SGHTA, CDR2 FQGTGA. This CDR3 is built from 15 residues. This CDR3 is CASSPKGGLGYEQYF. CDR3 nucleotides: TGTGCCAGCAGCCCAAAAGGAGGATTAGGTTACGAGCAGTACTTC.

The CDR3 DNA sequence: TGCAGTGCTAGGGTCCAGGGGGCCACCGGGGAGCTGTTTTTT. Amino acids: CSARVQGATGELFF. The chain joins TRBV20-1 to TRBJ2-2, with 8 bases fitting TRBD1. Trimming at V came to 3 bases and at J to 4 bases, leaving 4 bases not matched to a gene. The CDR3 consists of 14 residues. Germline CDR1 DFQATT, CDR2 SNEGSKA (reference sequence).